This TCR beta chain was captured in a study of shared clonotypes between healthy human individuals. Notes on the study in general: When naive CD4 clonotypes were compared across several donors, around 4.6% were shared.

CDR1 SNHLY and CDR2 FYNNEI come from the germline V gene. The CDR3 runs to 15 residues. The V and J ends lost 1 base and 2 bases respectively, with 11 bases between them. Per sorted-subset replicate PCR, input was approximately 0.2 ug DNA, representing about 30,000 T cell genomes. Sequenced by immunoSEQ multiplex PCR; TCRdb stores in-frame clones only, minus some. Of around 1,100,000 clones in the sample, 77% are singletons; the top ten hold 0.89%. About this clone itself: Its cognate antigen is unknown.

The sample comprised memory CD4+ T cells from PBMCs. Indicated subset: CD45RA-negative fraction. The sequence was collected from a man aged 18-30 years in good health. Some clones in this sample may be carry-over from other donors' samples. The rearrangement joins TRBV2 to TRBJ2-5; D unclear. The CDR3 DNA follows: TGTGCCAGCAGTGAAGAGGGTGGGCCACAAGAGACCCAGTACTTC. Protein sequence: CASSEEGGPQETQYF.